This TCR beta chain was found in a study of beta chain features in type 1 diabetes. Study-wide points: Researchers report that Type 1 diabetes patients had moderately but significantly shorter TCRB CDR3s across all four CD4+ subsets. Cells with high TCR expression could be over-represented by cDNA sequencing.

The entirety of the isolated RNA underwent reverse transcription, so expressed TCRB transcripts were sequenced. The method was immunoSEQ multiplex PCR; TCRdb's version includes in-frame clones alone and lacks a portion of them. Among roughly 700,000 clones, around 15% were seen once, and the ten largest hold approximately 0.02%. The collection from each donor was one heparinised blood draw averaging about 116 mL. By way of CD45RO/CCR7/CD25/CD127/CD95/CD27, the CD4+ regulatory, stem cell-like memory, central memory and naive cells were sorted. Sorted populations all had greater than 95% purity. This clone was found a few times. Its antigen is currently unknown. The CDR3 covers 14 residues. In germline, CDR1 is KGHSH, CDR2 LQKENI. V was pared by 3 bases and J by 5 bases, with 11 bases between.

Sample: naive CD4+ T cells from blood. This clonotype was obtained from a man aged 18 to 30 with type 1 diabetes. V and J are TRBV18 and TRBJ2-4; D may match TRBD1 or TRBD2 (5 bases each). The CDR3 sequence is CASSPGTNQNIQYF. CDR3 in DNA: TGTGCCAGCTCACCCGGGACCAACCAAAACATTCAGTACTTC.